This entry lists 29 T cell receptor beta chains sequenced from one sample in a study of tumor-infiltrating lymphocytes in primary liver carcinoma. TCR beta cDNA was reverse-transcribed from about 500 ng of total RNA. The reaction used a constant-region primer and ProtoScript II reverse transcriptase. ARM-PCR, slightly modified, supplied the TCR beta libraries through three nested multiplex PCR rounds. The study ran its first two PCR rounds for around 10 cycles each, using TRBV1-TRBV30 forward primers and a C-beta reverse primer. MiXCR, run by TCRdb on the multiplex PCR reads, gives a single entry per CDR3 protein. Here the sample spans about 330,000 distinct CDR3 sequences, almost 65% being singletons. Out of unsorted whole blood came the blood RNA, and germline DNA was extracted as well. The sample consisted of peripheral blood. All receptors derive from a man aged 40-49 years with primary liver carcinoma and hepatitis B virus infection.

With regard to this clonotype: Its ends do not fully match the called genes, so a read error is possible. V is TRBV29-1 and J is TRBJ2-2; weak D call: TRBD1 (6 bases). This CDR3 has 13 amino acids. The germline CDR1 and CDR2 sequences are SQVTM and ANQGSEA. CDR3 in amino acids: CRVSQGWAGELFF. The CDR3 DNA follows: TGCAGAGTTAGTCAGGGGTGGGCCGGAGAGCTGTTTTTT.

This clonotype appeared a few times. This chain links TRBV28 with TRBJ2-1; 7 bases line up with TRBD1. The germline gives CDR1 MDHEN, CDR2 SYDVKM. The CDR3 totals 14 residues. Trimming removed 6 bases from V and 7 bases from J; junction bases left unmatched: 9. The CDR3 reads CASSSNRGANEQFF. Here the CDR3 DNA reads TGTGCCAGCAGCAGTAACAGGGGAGCTAATGAGCAGTTCTTC.

For this clonotype: One junction end disagrees with the germline gene, perhaps due to a read error. The CDR3 sequence: CASGQTENIEAFF. The CDR3 DNA sequence: TGTGCCAGCGGTCAAACTGAGAACATTGAAGCTTTCTTT. The chain carries TRBV11-2 and TRBJ1-1; D call uncertain. The CDR3 has 13 amino acids. Germline lookup yields CDR1 SGHAT and CDR2 FQNNGV. The entire variable domain, with the rest obtained from reference TRBV11-2 and TRBJ1-1, is as follows: EAGVAQSPRYKIIEKRQSVAFWCNPISGHATLYWYQQILGQGPKLLIQFQNNGVVDDSQLPKDRFSAERLKGVDSTLKIQPAKLEDSAVYLCASGQTENIEAFFGQGTRLTVV.

To note about this clonotype: With a much larger clone just one base away, this may be a read error. The V and J genes are TRBV4-2 and TRBJ1-5; D not certain. The CDR3 is 13 residues long. Germline V gene sequence: CDR1 LGHNA, CDR2 YNFKEQ. The chain's CDR3 is CAGSQDPGQPQHF. CDR3 in DNA: TGTGCCGGCAGCCAAGATCCAGGACAGCCCCAGCATTTT.

This clonotype was counted ten times or more. The rearrangement links TRBV4-3 to TRBJ1-5; D not certain. Germline V CDR1 and CDR2: LGHNA, YSLEER. The CDR3 runs to 17 residues. V was shortened by 0 bases and J by 6 bases, with 18 bases between the two germline ends. The CDR3 loop is CASSQEIGGAGRQPQHF. The CDR3 DNA reads TGCGCCAGCAGCCAAGAAATCGGCGGCGCAGGCCGTCAGCCCCAGCATTTT.

Note on this clonotype: This may arise from a read error, as a much more abundant clone is one base away. This rearrangement joins TRBV5-4 to TRBJ2-6; TRBD1 might be the D (6 bases). The CDR3 length is 15 residues. Germline CDR1 is SGHNT and CDR2 is YYREEE (reference sequence). CDR3 residues: CASSAAGAGANVQTF. The CDR3 nucleotides read TGTGCCAGCAGCGCCGCAGGGGCTGGGGCCAACGTCCAGACTTTC.

As to this clonotype: A read error is likely, as this CDR3 ends without the conserved phenylalanine or tryptophan. The chain carries TRBV6-2 or TRBV6-3 and TRBJ2-1; D call uncertain. Germline V CDR1 and CDR2: MNHEY, SVGEGT. The CDR3 sequence is 15 residues long. With 2 bases removed from V and 1 base from J, the gap between germline ends came to 9 bases. CDR3 region: CASSYGAPSYNEQFI. Here the CDR3 DNA reads TGTGCCAGCAGTTACGGTGCGCCTTCCTACAATGAGCAGTTCATC.

The V and J genes are TRBV30 and TRBJ2-1, with D possibly being TRBD1 or TRBD2 (5 bases each). Germline V gene sequence: CDR1 GTSNPN, CDR2 SVGIG (reference sequence). V lost 7 bases and J 8 bases, leaving 15 bases between the germline ends. This CDR3 spans 12 amino acids. CDR3 residues: CALTVGGHEQFF. For the CDR3, the DNA is TGTGCCTTAACTGTTGGGGGACATGAGCAGTTCTTC.

V and J are TRBV28 and TRBJ2-3; no clear D gene. CDR3 length: 12 residues. Looked up from germline, CDR1 is MDHEN and CDR2 is SYDVKM. V shed 4 bases and J shed 5 bases, with 7 bases lying between them. The CDR3 loop is CASSSYLDTQYF. CDR3 bases: TGTGCCAGCAGTTCATATCTAGATACGCAGTATTTT.

This clonotype appeared a single time. A read error is possible here, since a much larger clone lies one base away. The V and J genes are TRBV10-3 and TRBJ2-2; TRBD1 might be the D (5 bases). The germline gives CDR1 ENHRY, CDR2 SYGVKD. CDR3 size: 14 residues. V lost 8 bases, J lost 3 bases, and 13 bases lay in between. The CDR3 nucleotides read TGTGCCATCGACCCCAGGGCGGACACCGGGGAGCTGTTTTTT. It encodes CAIDPRADTGELFF.

The sample holds many counts of this clonotype. The chain joins TRBV25-1 to TRBJ1-5; 7 bases map to TRBD1. CDR1 MGHDK and CDR2 SYGVNS come from the germline V gene. V was pared by 2 bases and J by 6 bases, with 4 bases of the junction left unmatched. The CDR3 totals 14 residues. DNA for the CDR3: TGTGCCAGCAGTGAAGACAGGGTTGGTCAGCCCCAGCATTTT. This encodes CASSEDRVGQPQHF.

This clonotype was observed many times. The chain employs TRBV6-5 and TRBJ1-6; D gene unclear. V lost 5 bases to trimming and J lost 4 bases, with 15 bases between them. The CDR3 totals 16 residues. Per the germline V gene, CDR1 is MNHEY and CDR2 is SVGAGI. The DNA for the CDR3 is TGTGCCAGCAGTCCATCGTTGGGGAAGTATAATTCACCCCTCCACTTT. Its protein is CASSPSLGKYNSPLHF.

About this clonotype: A much larger clonotype is one base distant, so this may be a read error. The genes are TRBV6-6 and TRBJ1-3; D ambiguous. The V gene's germline CDR1 is MNHNY and CDR2 SVGAGI (reference sequence). This CDR3 spans 12 amino acids. CDR3 loop: CASMVSGNTVYF. As DNA, the CDR3 is TGTGCCAGCATGGTCTCTGGAAACACCGTATATTTT.

The J gene is TRBJ2-1, the V gene TRBV11-2; D possibly uses TRBD1 or TRBD2 (5 bases each). This CDR3 has 14 amino acids. V lost 7 bases and J lost 4, with 14 bases in between. Germline loops: CDR1 SGHAT, CDR2 FQNNGV. In DNA, the CDR3 is TGTGCCAGCATGATCGGGACCCGGTACAATGAGCAGTTCTTC. Encoded protein: CASMIGTRYNEQFF.

The table lists this clonotype with a few counts. The CDR3 sequence: CASALAGGYEQYF. CDR3 DNA: TGCGCCAGCGCCCTAGCGGGAGGTTACGAGCAGTACTTC. This chain uses TRBV10-2 with TRBJ2-7, with 11 positions matching TRBD2. The CDR3 runs to 13 residues. Losses at the gene ends were 8 bases for V and 4 bases for J; bases not matched to a gene: 4. From germline, CDR1 is WSHSY and CDR2 SAAADI.

This clonotype was seen ten or more times. The V gene is TRBV6-5, the J gene TRBJ1-4; D unclear. Germline V gene sequence: CDR1 MNHEY, CDR2 SVGAGI. The CDR3 extends over 15 amino acids. Between the trimmed V and J ends, which lost 1 base and 8 bases, there was a span of 14 bases. The CDR3 DNA sequence: TGTGCCAGCAGTTACTTCCCACCGTTAGGGGAAAAACTGTTTTTT. Translated, it gives CASSYFPPLGEKLFF.

This clonotype was found a few times. The J gene is TRBJ2-5, the V gene TRBV28, with D perhaps matching TRBD1 or TRBD2 (6 bases each). Trimming left V 3 bases short and J 3 bases short, with 11 bases between. Looked up from germline, CDR1 is MDHEN and CDR2 is SYDVKM. This CDR3 is built from 14 residues. The CDR3, as DNA: TGTGCCAGCAGTTTTGGGGGGCGGAAAGAGACCCAGTACTTC. It is translated as CASSFGGRKETQYF.

The V call is TRBV11-2, the J call TRBJ2-2; tentatively, D is TRBD1 (6 bases). CDR3 length equals 14 residues. Germline assignment: CDR1 SGHAT and CDR2 FQNNGV. Trimming removed 0 bases at V and 6 bases at J, with 8 bases between. CDR3 coding DNA: TGTGCCAGCAGCTTAGACCAGGGGCCCGGGGAGCTGTTTTTT. Translating it yields CASSLDQGPGELFF.

This clonotype was detected many times. The V gene is TRBV29-1, the J gene TRBJ1-2, with a weak D call TRBD1 (6 bases). The CDR3 has 12 amino acids. The V gene's germline CDR1 is SQVTM and CDR2 ANQGSEA. Trimming took off 6 bases at V and 2 bases at J, with 10 bases between the two ends. The CDR3 here is CSVLQGNYGYTF. The CDR3, as DNA: TGCAGCGTCCTCCAGGGGAACTATGGCTACACCTTC.

Turning to this clonotype: One end of the junction does not line up with germline, which may come from a read error. The V gene is TRBV4-3, the J gene TRBJ2-7; 8 nucleotides align to TRBD1. This CDR3 contains 14 residues. Germline CDR1 reads LGHNA; CDR2 reads YSLEER. CDR3 in amino acids: CANSQQGVSYEQYF. CDR3 nucleotides: TGCGCCAACAGCCAACAGGGGGTATCCTACGAGCAGTACTTC.

A note on this clonotype: Being one base from a much bigger clone, this may be a read error. Lacking the conserved final phenylalanine or tryptophan, this CDR3 likely reflects a read error. Because the CDR3's place on the DNA is in doubt, the DNA is left out and the CDR3 is given as listed by TCRdb. The chain couples TRBV29-1 to TRBJ2-1; the table's D call of TRBD1 was not tested on the DNA. CDR1 SQVTM and CDR2 ANQGSEA come from the germline V gene. The CDR3 length is 8 residues, termini included. The CDR3 is CSVQGSFL.

Points on this clonotype: A single base separates this from a much larger clone, so it may be a read error. The chain uses TRBV6-1 and TRBJ2-5; D not certain. The CDR3 extends over 14 amino acids. CDR1 and CDR2 (germline): MNHNS, SASEGT. DNA of the CDR3: TGTGCCAGCAGTGAAGCCCCCACATACAAGACCCGGTACTTC. Protein product: CASSEAPTYKTRYF.

This clonotype occurred once. V gene TRBV6-1 combines with J gene TRBJ1-4; a possible D gene is TRBD1 (5 bases). CDR3 length equals 15 residues. Looked up from germline, CDR1 is MNHNS and CDR2 is SASEGT. Written as DNA, the CDR3 is TGTGTCAGTAGTGGGTTTGGGGGGAAGAATGAAAAACTGTTTTTT. This sequence encodes CVSSGFGGKNEKLFF.

This rearrangement joins TRBV13 to TRBJ2-1, with a tentative D call TRBD2 (6 bases). V was trimmed by 5 bases and J by 2 bases, leaving 10 bases between them. The CDR3 contains 14 residues. CDR1 PRHDT and CDR2 FYEKMQ come from the germline V gene (reference sequence). CDR3 residues: CASSAGPAYNEQFF. CDR3 bases: TGTGCCAGCAGCGCGGGACCTGCCTACAATGAGCAGTTCTTC.

For this clonotype: A much more abundant neighbour one base away suggests this may be a read error. The V call is TRBV6-2 or TRBV6-3, the J call TRBJ1-5, with D uncertain. Per the germline V gene, CDR1 is MNHEY and CDR2 is SVGEGT. V was shortened by 2 bases and J by 15 bases, with 14 bases between the two germline ends. This CDR3 comprises 12 residues. This CDR3 reads CASSYQFGPAHF. CDR3 nucleotide sequence: TGTGCCAGCAGTTACCAGTTTGGACCCGCGCATTTT.

V gene TRBV11-3 combines with J gene TRBJ2-1; D uncertain. V was cut by 0 bases and J by 4 bases, with 10 bases left in between. Per the germline V gene, CDR1 is SGHNT and CDR2 is YENEEA. This CDR3 has 15 residues. The CDR3 reads CASSLDQFGYNEQFF. DNA of the CDR3: TGTGCCAGCAGCTTAGACCAGTTCGGTTACAATGAGCAGTTCTTC. The complete variable domain, with remaining parts taken from reference TRBV11-3 and TRBJ2-1, reads EAGVVQSPRYKIIEKKQPVAFWCNPISGHNTLYWYLQNLGQGPELLIRYENEEAVDDSQLPKDRFSAERLKGVDSTLKIQPAELGDSAVYLCASSLDQFGYNEQFFGPGTRLTVL.

As concerns this clonotype: Lacking the conserved final phenylalanine or tryptophan, this CDR3 likely reflects a read error. This chain uses TRBV11-2 with TRBJ1-1, with D uncertain. Germline assignment: CDR1 SGHAT and CDR2 FQNNGV. The CDR3 consists of 14 residues. The CDR3 loop reads CVSSPTEMNTEAFL. CDR3 bases: TGCGTCAGCAGCCCGACGGAAATGAACACTGAAGCTTTCTTA.

As regards this clonotype: A much larger clone lies a single base off, so this may be a read error. The J gene is TRBJ2-1, the V gene TRBV7-8, with a weak D call TRBD2 (6 bases). Germline assignment: CDR1 SGHVS and CDR2 FQNEAQ. CDR3 length: 19 amino acids. V gave up 1 base and J gave up 0 bases, with 19 bases separating them. CDR3 loop: CASSLVGLSGLSSYNEQFF. The CDR3 DNA sequence: TGTGCCAGCAGCTTAGTAGGTCTATCGGGACTGAGCTCCTACAATGAGCAGTTCTTC.

For this clonotype: This may arise from a read error, as a much more abundant clone is one base away. The CDR3 region has the DNA TGTGCCAGCAGCCAGGGACTGTTCAATGAGCAGTACTTC. Translation gives CASSQGLFNEQYF. The rearrangement links TRBV6-6 to TRBJ2-1, with a weak D call TRBD2 (6 bases). The DNA end is more similar to TRBJ2-7, so the J call may be wrong. The CDR3 totals 13 residues. CDR1 is MNHNY, CDR2 SVGAGI, per germline (reference sequence).